One T cell receptor (beta chain) is described in this entry. Antigen specificity is unknown. The CDR3 contains 15 residues. V dropped 4 bases and J dropped 1; count of bases not matched to a gene: 7. CDR1 and CDR2 from the germline V gene are KGHSH and LQKENI. This record comes from a study of beta chain features in type 1 diabetes. Study overall: The examined sorted cells totaled roughly 110,000,000 across samples.

Reverse transcription of all isolated RNA meant that expressed TCRB transcripts were sequenced. Some clones are missing from TCRdb's copy, which holds only in-frame ones; the method was immunoSEQ multiplex PCR. The repertoire holds 53,000 or so clones, with just under 65% as singletons. Study results and caveats: TCRB CDR3s were moderately but significantly shorter in Type 1 diabetes patients in all four CD4+ subsets. Naive, central memory and Treg TCRB repertoires seemed to resemble each other more closely in patients than they did in healthy donors.

Sequenced input: stem cell memory CD4+ T cells from blood. The chain joins TRBV18 to TRBJ2-7, with TRBD1 identical over 7 bases. This clonotype originated in a woman aged 25 to 39 with type 1 diabetes. CDR3: CASSQDRDRSYEQYF. As DNA, the CDR3 is TGTGCCAGCTCACAAGACCGGGACAGATCCTACGAGCAGTACTTC.